These 13 T cell receptor beta chains were all obtained from the same sample, sequenced in a study of T cell responses to AZD1222 COVID-19 vaccine. Measured with immunoSEQ multiplex PCR; TCRdb has only the in-frame clones, and not every one. The sample has around 140,000 clones, 86% seen once. The source material was peripheral blood, sampled on day 0 of AZD1222 vaccination. These receptors all stem from an adult in good health.

This clone was counted only a few times. The rearrangement links TRBV29-1 to TRBJ2-1, with 10 bases lining up with TRBD2. V dropped 5 bases and J dropped 1; count of bases not matched to a gene: 5. The CDR3 loop spans 15 amino acids. The V gene's germline CDR1 is SQVTM and CDR2 ANQGSEA. The CDR3 loop is CSVLAGALSYNEQFF. The CDR3 DNA reads as TGCAGCGTTCTAGCGGGGGCCCTTTCCTACAATGAGCAGTTCTTC.

This rearrangement joins TRBV6-5 to TRBJ1-2; maybe TRBD1 (5 bases). CDR3 length: 16 residues. Germline CDR1 and CDR2: MNHEY and SVGAGI. The ends were cut back, 0 bases at V and 4 bases at J, with 15 bases in the middle. CDR3 sequence: CASSYSQLPGGYGYTF. The CDR3 nucleotides are TGTGCCAGCAGTTACTCTCAACTCCCGGGGGGCTATGGCTACACCTTC.

The gene calls are TRBV24-1 and TRBJ1-2; TRBD1 aligns across 7 bases. The germline CDR1 and CDR2 sequences are KGHDR and SFDVKD. The CDR3 spans 15 residues. V was clipped by 3 bases and J by 7 bases; unmatched bases: 10. This CDR3 reads CATSDPPSGGSGYTF. In DNA, the CDR3 is TGTGCCACCAGTGATCCCCCCTCAGGGGGATCTGGCTACACCTTC.

V usage is TRBV9 and J usage is TRBJ1-2; 9 positions agree with TRBD1. Germline V gene sequence: CDR1 SGDLS, CDR2 YYNGEE. The CDR3 contains 16 residues. V trimming: 0 bases; J trimming: 6 bases; junction bases outside the gene matches: 9. The CDR3 sequence: CASSVADRGVMDGYTF. The DNA of the CDR3 is TGTGCCAGCAGCGTAGCGGACAGGGGTGTAATGGATGGCTACACCTTC.

CDR3 coding DNA: TGTGCCAGCAGTTTCGGACAGGGGGCAACGGAGGAGACCCAGTACTTC. This translates into CASSFGQGATEETQYF. J is TRBJ2-5 and V is TRBV28, with 11 positions matching TRBD1. V was pared by 3 bases and J by 5 bases, with 8 bases of the junction left unmatched. This CDR3 is built from 16 residues. The germline V gene encodes CDR1 MDHEN and CDR2 SYDVKM. Variable domain in full (rest from reference TRBV28 and TRBJ2-5): DVKVTQSSRYLVKRTGEKVFLECVQDMDHENMFWYRQDPGLGLRLIYFSYDVKMKEKGDIPEGYSVSREKKERFSLILESASTNQTSMYLCASSFGQGATEETQYFGPGTRLLVL.

The chain's CDR3 is CATSEDGQEATEAFF. Written as DNA, the CDR3 is TGTGCCACCAGTGAAGACGGACAGGAGGCCACTGAAGCTTTCTTT. The chain has TRBV24-1 and TRBJ1-1, with 7 bases fitting TRBD1. V gave up 4 bases and J gave up 4 bases; unmatched junction bases: 8. CDR1 is KGHDR and CDR2 is SFDVKD in the germline V gene. This CDR3 has 15 residues.

Details on this clone: The sample holds other DNA sequences that translate to the same CDR3. This chain joins TRBV5-1 and TRBJ1-1; 7 bases align to TRBD1. The germline V gene encodes CDR1 SGHRS and CDR2 YFSETQ. Trimming removed 4 bases from V and 1 base from J; junction bases left unmatched: 4. CDR3 length: 14 residues. The CDR3 here is CASSPGTANTEAFF. The DNA of the CDR3 is TGCGCCAGCAGCCCCGGGACAGCGAACACTGAAGCTTTCTTT.

The V call is TRBV29-1, the J call TRBJ1-1, with 7 bases lining up with TRBD1. The CDR3 totals 12 residues. The V gene end was trimmed by 6 bases and the J gene end by 11 bases; junction bases not matched to a gene: 12. Germline V gene data show CDR1 as SQVTM and CDR2 as ANQGSEA. The CDR3 protein is CSVNQGGVRAFF. CDR3 coding DNA: TGCAGCGTCAACCAGGGGGGGGTTAGGGCTTTCTTT.

The V call is TRBV7-2, the J call TRBJ2-3; 10 positions match TRBD2. V lost 2 bases to trimming and J lost 6 bases; unmatched junction nucleotides: 2. CDR3 length: 14 amino acids. Germline V lookup: CDR1 SGHTA, CDR2 FQGNSA. The DNA for the CDR3 is TGTGCCAGCAGCTTACTAGCGGGGGAGGATACGCAGTATTTT. The encoded protein is CASSLLAGEDTQYF.

This sequence joins TRBV7-8 and TRBJ1-5; possible D gene TRBD1, 6 bases. The V end lost 3 bases, the J end lost 0 bases, and 12 bases lay between the germline ends. The CDR3 extends over 16 amino acids. Germline values: CDR1 SGHVS, CDR2 FQNEAQ. In nucleotides, the CDR3 is TGTGCCAGCAGCTTTCAGGGGCTATATAGCAATCAGCCCCAGCATTTT. It codes for CASSFQGLYSNQPQHF.

This chain links TRBV6-2 or TRBV6-3 with TRBJ2-7; D may be TRBD2 (5 bases). This CDR3 is 14 amino acids long. Germline V gives CDR1 MNHEY, CDR2 SVGEGT. V was shortened by 2 bases and J by 2 bases, with 10 bases between the two germline ends. This chain's CDR3 is CASSYGRAAYEQYF. CDR3 coding DNA: TGTGCCAGCAGTTACGGGCGGGCCGCCTACGAGCAGTACTTC.

The chain uses TRBV2 and TRBJ2-3; D unclear. V dropped 3 bases and J dropped 0 bases, with 13 bases sitting between them. The CDR3 runs to 16 residues. CDR1 is SNHLY and CDR2 is FYNNEI in the germline V gene. In nucleotides, the CDR3 is TGTGCCAGCAGTGATGAAACAGATCTAAGCACAGATACGCAGTATTTT. This codes for CASSDETDLSTDTQYF.

The rearrangement joins TRBV2 to TRBJ2-2; 9 positions match TRBD1. CDR1 and CDR2 (germline): SNHLY, FYNNEI. The CDR3 extends over 15 amino acids. J was trimmed by 5 bases and V by 5 bases; bases with no gene match: 6. The CDR3 sequence: CASSTQGALTGELFF. The CDR3 bases are TGTGCCAGCAGTACACAGGGGGCATTAACCGGGGAGCTGTTTTTT.